A selection of T cell receptor beta chains follows, all from one sample in a study of blood T cell repertoires in COVID-19. Sequenced by immunoSEQ multiplex PCR; TCRdb stores in-frame clones only, minus some. The sample has roughly 300,000 clones, over 75% seen once; the top ten hold about 10%. Sequencing was done on a sample of PBMCs or T cells enriched from blood (not recorded which). All receptors derive from a woman under 30 who had recovered from COVID-19. Each CDR3 is given with its conserved first and last residue. The D gene is left open where the match is weak. For some rows the clone size is stated as once, few or many, or as a class when expanded; others skip it.

d_call j_call v_call clone_size cdr3_nt cdr3_aa
NA TRBJ1-2 TRBV3-1/TRBV3-2 NA TGTGCCAGCAGCCAAGGGGCCAGAGGGGGCTATGGCTACACCTTC CASSQGARGGYGYTF
TRBD2 TRBJ2-7 TRBV5-1 NA TGCGCCAGCAGCTTGTTCTTTGTAGCGGGAGGGGAAAGCGAGCAGTACTTC CASSLFFVAGGESEQYF
NA TRBJ1-2 TRBV4-1 NA TGCGCCAGCAGCCAAGAAGTAGGGGGCTATGGCTACACCTTC CASSQEVGGYGYTF
TRBD1 TRBJ1-2 TRBV7-9 NA TGTGCCAGCAGCCCCGGACAGGGGCCCTATGGCTACACCTTC CASSPGQGPYGYTF
TRBD2 TRBJ2-7 TRBV2 NA TGTGCCAGCAGTTGGACTAGCGGCTCCTACGAGCAGTACTTC CASSWTSGSYEQYF
TRBD1 TRBJ1-1 TRBV7-9 NA TGTGCCAGCAGCTTGTGGACAGGTCCACTAAGGAACACTGAAGCTTTCTTT CASSLWTGPLRNTEAFF
TRBD1 TRBJ2-3 TRBV6-1 once TGTGCCAGCAGTGATAGGACAGGTGGGACAGATACGCAGTATTTT CASSDRTGGTDTQYF
NA TRBJ1-5 TRBV28 NA TGTGCCAGCAGTCTTTCGGGGAGCAATCAGCCCCAGCATTTT CASSLSGSNQPQHF
NA TRBJ1-1 TRBV7-9 once TGTGCCAGCAGCCTCGGGACAACGAACACTGAAGCTTTCTTT CASSLGTTNTEAFF
NA TRBJ1-2 TRBV2 NA TGTGCCAGCAGTGGAGGGAACTATGGCTACACCTTC CASSGGNYGYTF
NA TRBJ2-2 TRBV7-9 once TGTGCCAGCAGCGTGGGACGGACCCTGGGGGCCACCGGGGAGCTGTTTTTT CASSVGRTLGATGELFF
NA TRBJ1-5 TRBV6-1 NA TGTGCCAGCAGTGCCCGAAGCGGCTACTATAGCAATCAGCCCCAGCATTTT CASSARSGYYSNQPQHF
NA TRBJ2-7 TRBV19 NA TGTGCCAGTAGTATTGAAAGTGTCACTCTGGGGCCCTACGAGCAGTACTTC CASSIESVTLGPYEQYF
NA TRBJ2-1 TRBV5-5 NA TGTGCCAGCAGCTTGGCTCCTAGCGTGCTCTACAATGAGCAGTTCTTC CASSLAPSVLYNEQFF
TRBD2 TRBJ2-3 TRBV28 once TGTGCCAGCAGACACCTTACTAGCGCGGGTGATACGCAGTATTTT CASRHLTSAGDTQYF
NA TRBJ2-7 TRBV5-1 NA TGCGCCAGCAGCTTGGTGGCAGGTCGGCTGGGCGAGCAGTACTTC CASSLVAGRLGEQYF
NA TRBJ1-2 TRBV5-4 NA TGTGCCAGCAGCTTGGTGGAAGGAGGGGGCTACACCTTC CASSLVEGGGYTF
TRBD2 TRBJ2-3 TRBV9 NA TGTGCCAGCAGCGCCGGACTAGCGGGATCAGATACGCAGTATTTT CASSAGLAGSDTQYF
NA TRBJ1-2 TRBV14 NA TGTGCCAGCAGCCAAGACTTACGGACAGATGGCTACACCTTC CASSQDLRTDGYTF
TRBD2 TRBJ2-1 TRBV19 NA TGTGCCAGTAGTGGTAGCGGGTGGAGCTCCTACAATGAGCAGTTCTTC CASSGSGWSSYNEQFF
TRBD1 TRBJ1-4 TRBV19 few TGTGCCAGTACCGACTCGGGACAGGGTAATGAAAAACTGTTTTTT CASTDSGQGNEKLFF
TRBD1 TRBJ1-2 TRBV5-8 NA TGTGCCAGCAGCTTGGTTCTCCTTGGGACAGAACCTTATGGCTACACCTTC CASSLVLLGTEPYGYTF
NA TRBJ1-1 TRBV30 NA TGTGCCTGGAGTGTAACTACAGGGCTGAACACTGAAGCTTTCTTT CAWSVTTGLNTEAFF
NA TRBJ2-7 TRBV9 NA TGTGCCAGCAGCGTAGGGGGGGACAGCATCTACGAGCAGTACTTC CASSVGGDSIYEQYF
TRBD1 TRBJ1-6 TRBV14 NA TGTGCCAGCAGCCAAGCTCTCCCAGGGGGCTCCTATAATTCACCCCTCCACTTT CASSQALPGGSYNSPLHF
NA TRBJ1-2 TRBV3-1/TRBV3-2 once TGTGCCAGCAGCCCCTCAGGGAATGATGGCTACACCTTC CASSPSGNDGYTF
NA TRBJ1-4 TRBV21-1 NA TGTGCCACCAAGGGGGTAAATGAAAAACTGTTTTTT CATKGVNEKLFF
NA TRBJ2-7 TRBV9 once TGTGCCAGCAGCGTAGGAAGTACGAGCGGCTACGAGCAGTACTTC CASSVGSTSGYEQYF
TRBD1 TRBJ1-1 TRBV7-3 few TGTGCCAGCAGCCCTAACGCCGGACAGGGGGCCGGGGGCACTGAAGCTTTCTTT CASSPNAGQGAGGTEAFF
NA TRBJ1-4 TRBV3-1/TRBV3-2 NA TGTGCCAGCAGCCAAGGGGACACAATTGGAAAACTGTTTTTT CASSQGDTIGKLFF
TRBD1 TRBJ2-6 TRBV5-8 NA TGTGCCAGCAGCTTAGGGACAGTTGTAGTGGGGGCCAACGTCCTGACTTTC CASSLGTVVVGANVLTF
TRBD1 TRBJ1-6 TRBV30 NA TGTGCCTGGACGGGACAGGTGGATTCACCCCTCCACTTT CAWTGQVDSPLHF
NA TRBJ2-7 TRBV28 NA TGTGCCAGCACCCACAGTACATTCTACGAGCAGTACTTC CASTHSTFYEQYF
NA TRBJ2-1 TRBV5-1 once TGCGCCAGCAGCTCTGGACAGTCCAATGAGCAGTTCTTC CASSSGQSNEQFF
NA TRBJ1-1 TRBV12-3/TRBV12-4 NA TGTGCCAGCACCTACTTCGAGGGTAAGGCTTTCTTT CASTYFEGKAFF
NA TRBJ2-1 TRBV28 NA TGTGCCAGCAGTTCGCTCATACAGGGTAACAATGAGCAGTTCTTC CASSSLIQGNNEQFF
NA TRBJ2-7 TRBV5-1 NA TGCGCCAGCAGCTACAGGACAGACCGATTCTACGAGCAGTACTTC CASSYRTDRFYEQYF
NA TRBJ1-1 TRBV6-5 NA TGTGCCAGCAGTTACTCGAGGGATCGGAACACTGAAGCTTTCTTT CASSYSRDRNTEAFF
TRBD1 TRBJ1-5 TRBV19 NA TGTGCCAGTAGTGCCAGGGACAGGGGCCAGAGTTCCAATCAGCCCCAGCATTTT CASSARDRGQSSNQPQHF
NA TRBJ1-2 TRBV29-1 many TGCAGCGTGACCAGGGGTTTAGGGGGCTACACCTTC CSVTRGLGGYTF
TRBD1 TRBJ1-1 TRBV29-1 NA TGCAGCGTCTATGACAGGGATGCTTTCTTT CSVYDRDAFF
TRBD2 TRBJ2-1 TRBV19 few TGTGCCAGTAGTCGCACCTGGACTAGCGGGACCTACAATGAGCAGTTCTTC CASSRTWTSGTYNEQFF
NA TRBJ2-7 TRBV27 NA TGTGCCAGCAGTTTATTGGGCGCGGGGGAGCAGTACTTC CASSLLGAGEQYF
NA TRBJ1-2 TRBV5-6 few TGTGCCAGCAGCTTTCCGGGCTATGGCTACACCTTC CASSFPGYGYTF
NA TRBJ1-1 TRBV27 NA TGTGCCAGCAGTTTTAACAGCCAATTTGAAGCTTTCTTT CASSFNSQFEAFF
TRBD1 TRBJ1-2 TRBV18 NA TGTGCCAGCTCACCACAGGGGGCATCGGGGGGCTACACCTTC CASSPQGASGGYTF
TRBD1 TRBJ1-4 TRBV7-9 NA TGTGCCAGCAGCCCTCTCGGACAGGGAAGTTTAGAAAAACTGTTTTTT CASSPLGQGSLEKLFF
NA TRBJ1-6 TRBV2 NA TGTGCCAGCAGTGAAGAGGAGAGCTCCTATAATTCACCCCTCCACTTT CASSEEESSYNSPLHF
TRBD1 TRBJ2-3 TRBV19 NA TGTGCCAGTAGTACAGACAGGGGCTCAGATACGCAGTATTTT CASSTDRGSDTQYF
NA TRBJ1-6 TRBV30 NA TGTGCCTGGAGTCAGGTGGAATCCTTCATTTCACCCCTCCACTTT CAWSQVESFISPLHF
TRBD2 TRBJ2-5 TRBV5-1 NA TGCGCCAGCAGCATCTCCGGACTAGCGGGTTCCCAAGAGACCCAGTACTTC CASSISGLAGSQETQYF
TRBD2 TRBJ2-1 TRBV7-2 NA TGTGCCAGCAGCTTTGTTAGCGGGGGGGCGGCCAATGAGCAGTTCTTC CASSFVSGGAANEQFF